This TCR beta chain stems from a study of cytomegalovirus exposure and HLA in healthy donors. At the level of the study: Later, an analysis reported that the 95 to 150 validation repertoires had used the same platform as the 666 first-cohort repertoires.

Profiled with immunoSEQ multiplex PCR; TCRdb holds only in-frame clones, not every one. The sample includes around 130,000 clones, roughly 90% of them seen just once. Germline V gene data show CDR1 as ENHRY and CDR2 as SYGVKD. The CDR3 contains 15 residues. After removal of 10 bases from V and 4 bases from J, the junction contained 12 bases not matched to a gene. V is TRBV10-3 and J is TRBJ2-3, with TRBD2 matching over 9 bases. The sample taken for sequencing was PBMCs. The TCR comes from a young man in good health and CMV-seronegative. The CDR3 DNA sequence: TGTGCCACCCATGGGTCTAGCGGGACCGCAGATACGCAGTATTTT. Encoded protein: CATHGSSGTADTQYF.